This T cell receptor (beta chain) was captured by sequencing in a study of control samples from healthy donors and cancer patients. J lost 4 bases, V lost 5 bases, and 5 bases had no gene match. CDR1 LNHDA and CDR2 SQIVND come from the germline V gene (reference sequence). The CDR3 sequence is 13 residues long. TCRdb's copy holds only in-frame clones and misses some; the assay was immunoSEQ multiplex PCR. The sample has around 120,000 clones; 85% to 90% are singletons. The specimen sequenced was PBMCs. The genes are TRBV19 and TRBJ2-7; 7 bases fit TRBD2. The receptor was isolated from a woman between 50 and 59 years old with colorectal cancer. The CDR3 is CASSPGLPYEQYF. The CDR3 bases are TGTGCCAGTAGTCCGGGACTACCTTACGAGCAGTACTTC.